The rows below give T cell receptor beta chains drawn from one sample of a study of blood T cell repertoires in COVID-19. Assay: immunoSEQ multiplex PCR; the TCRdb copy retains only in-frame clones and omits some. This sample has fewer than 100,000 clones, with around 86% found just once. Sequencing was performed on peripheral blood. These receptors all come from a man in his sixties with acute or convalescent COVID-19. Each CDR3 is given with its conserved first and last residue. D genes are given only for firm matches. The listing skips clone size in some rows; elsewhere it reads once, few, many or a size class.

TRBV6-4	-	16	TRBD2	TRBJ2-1	TGTGCCAGCAGTGACTCCGGGACTAGCGCCACTAATGAGCAGTTCTTC	CASSDSGTSATNEQFF
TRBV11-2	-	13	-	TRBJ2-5	TGTGCCAGCAGCTTTAACGGGCAAGAGACCCAGTACTTC	CASSFNGQETQYF
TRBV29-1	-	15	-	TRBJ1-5	TGCAGCGTCCTAACGGGAGGGGGAGGCAATCAGCCCCAGCATTTT	CSVLTGGGGNQPQHF
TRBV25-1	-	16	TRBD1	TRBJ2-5	TGTGCCAGCAGTCAAAGGACAGGGGGCGTCGAAGAGACCCAGTACTTC	CASSQRTGGVEETQYF
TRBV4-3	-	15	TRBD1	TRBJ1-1	TGCGCCAGCAGCCAACGGACAGGGTTGAACACTGAAGCTTTCTTT	CASSQRTGLNTEAFF
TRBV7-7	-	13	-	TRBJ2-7	TGTGCTAGCAGCTTCTCAGGGGACCACGAGCAGTACTTC	CASSFSGDHEQYF
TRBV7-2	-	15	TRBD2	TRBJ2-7	TGTGCCAGCAGCCCGCCGGGACTAGCGGGTTACGAGCAGTACTTC	CASSPPGLAGYEQYF
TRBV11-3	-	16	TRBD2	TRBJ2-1	TGTGCCAGCAGCTTAGCAGGGACTAGCAGCTACAATGAGCAGTTCTTC	CASSLAGTSSYNEQFF
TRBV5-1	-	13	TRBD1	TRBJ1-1	TGCGCCAGCGGACAGGATTATAACACTGAAGCTTTCTTT	CASGQDYNTEAFF
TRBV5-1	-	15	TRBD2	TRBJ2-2	TGCGCCAGCAGCTTGGGAGCGGGAGTGACCGGGGAGCTGTTTTTT	CASSLGAGVTGELFF
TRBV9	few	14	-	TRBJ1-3	TGTGCCAGCAGCGTCACAGGCTCTGGAAACACCATATATTTT	CASSVTGSGNTIYF
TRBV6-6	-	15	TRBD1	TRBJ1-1	TGTGCCAGCAGTTCTCAGGGGGCGGCGAACACTGAAGCTTTCTTT	CASSSQGAANTEAFF
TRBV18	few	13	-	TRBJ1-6	TGTGCCAGCTCACCTAGCCATAATTCACCCCTCCACTTT	CASSPSHNSPLHF
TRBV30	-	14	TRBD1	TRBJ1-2	TGTGCCTGGATACCTGCCAGGGGGCGCGATGGCTACACCTTC	CAWIPARGRDGYTF
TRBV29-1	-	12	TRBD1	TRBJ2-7	TGCAGCGTTGAGGGGACAGCCTACGAGCAGTACTTC	CSVEGTAYEQYF
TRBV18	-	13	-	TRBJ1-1	TGTGCCAGCTCACCGAGGGTCCGGACTGAAGCTTTCTTT	CASSPRVRTEAFF
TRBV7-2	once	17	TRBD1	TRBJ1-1	TGTGCCAGCAGCCCGGGACAGGGGGCGAAGTTGGGCACTGAAGCTTTCTTT	CASSPGQGAKLGTEAFF
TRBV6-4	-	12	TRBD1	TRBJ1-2	TGTGCCAGCAGTGGGACAGGGCTGGGCTACACCTTC	CASSGTGLGYTF
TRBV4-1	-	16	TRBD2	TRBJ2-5	TGCGCCAGCAGCCCCGGACTAGCGGGGTCTGAAGAGACCCAGTACTTC	CASSPGLAGSEETQYF
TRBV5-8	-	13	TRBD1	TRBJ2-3	TGTGCCAGCAGCTGGGACAGCCCTTTTGGGCAGTATTTT	CASSWDSPFGQYF
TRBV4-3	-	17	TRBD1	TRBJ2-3	TGCGCCAGCAGCCAAGACGGGACAGGGGGCGGGACAGATACGCAGTATTTT	CASSQDGTGGGTDTQYF
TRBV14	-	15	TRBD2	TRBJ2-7	TGTGCCAGCAGCCTACTAGCGGGGGGACCCTACGAGCAGTACTTC	CASSLLAGGPYEQYF
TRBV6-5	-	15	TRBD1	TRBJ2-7	TGTGCCAGCAGTTATCGAGACAGGGGGAGGTACGAGCAGTACTTC	CASSYRDRGRYEQYF
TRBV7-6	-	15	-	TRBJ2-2	TGTGCCAGCAGCGATCGGAGCGGGAACACCGGGGAGCTGTTTTTT	CASSDRSGNTGELFF
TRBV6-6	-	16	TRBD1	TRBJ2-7	TGTGCCAGCAGTTACTCTTGGACAGGGGAAGGGGCCGAGCAGTACTTC	CASSYSWTGEGAEQYF
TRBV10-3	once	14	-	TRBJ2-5	TGTGCCATCAGGAGAGAAAACCCCCAAGAGACCCAGTACTTC	CAIRRENPQETQYF
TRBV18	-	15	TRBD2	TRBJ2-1	TGTGCCAGCTCACCAGGGGCTAGCGGAAACAATGAGCAGTTCTTC	CASSPGASGNNEQFF
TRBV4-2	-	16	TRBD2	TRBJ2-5	TGTGCCAGCAGCCAAGAGGCTAGCGGGAGTTGGGAGACCCAGTACTTC	CASSQEASGSWETQYF
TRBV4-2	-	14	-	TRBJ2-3	TGTGCCAGCAGCCAGAGAACTAGCACAGATACGCAGTATTTT	CASSQRTSTDTQYF
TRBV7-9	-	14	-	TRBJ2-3	TGTGCCAGCAGATTTTCTAGCGGCACAGATACGCAGTATTTT	CASRFSSGTDTQYF
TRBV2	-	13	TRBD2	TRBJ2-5	TGTGCCAGCAGTGGACTAGCGAGGGAGACCCAGTACTTC	CASSGLARETQYF
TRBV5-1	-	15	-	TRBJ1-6	TGCGCCAGCAGCTTAACGCAGGCTCAGAATTCACCCCTCCACTTT	CASSLTQAQNSPLHF
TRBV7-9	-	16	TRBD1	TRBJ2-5	TGTGCCAGCAGCTTAGCGGGAGCGGGACAGGGGGAGACCCAGTACTTC	CASSLAGAGQGETQYF
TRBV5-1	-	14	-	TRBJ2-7	TGCGCCAGCAGCTTGCGGGAAAATGGGGGGGAGCAGTACTTC	CASSLRENGGEQYF
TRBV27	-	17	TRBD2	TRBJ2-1	TGTGCCAGCAGTTTATCCTCCTTTAGCGGGGGCCCCAATGAGCAGTTCTTC	CASSLSSFSGGPNEQFF
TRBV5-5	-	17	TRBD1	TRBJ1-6	TGTGCCAGCAGCTTGGTAGGCGGAGGACAGGGGCTTTCACCCCTCCACTTT	CASSLVGGGQGLSPLHF
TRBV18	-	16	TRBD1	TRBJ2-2	TGTGCCAGCTCACCGTTACAGGGGGCGAACACCGGGGAGCTGTTTTTT	CASSPLQGANTGELFF
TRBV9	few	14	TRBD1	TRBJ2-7	TGTGCCAGCAGCGTAGGACAGGGAAACTACGAGCAGTACTTC	CASSVGQGNYEQYF
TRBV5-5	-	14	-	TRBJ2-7	TGTGCCAGCAGCTTGTTCGGGACAACCTACGAGCAGTACTTC	CASSLFGTTYEQYF
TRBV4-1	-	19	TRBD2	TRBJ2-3	TGCGCCAGCAGCCAAGCTCTGGGGACTAGCGGGAGGGCGGGAGATACGCAGTATTTT	CASSQALGTSGRAGDTQYF
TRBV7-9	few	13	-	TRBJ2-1	TGTGCCAGCAGCTTGGGTGGCGGGCATGAGCAGTTCTTC	CASSLGGGHEQFF
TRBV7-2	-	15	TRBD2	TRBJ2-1	TGTGCCAGCAGTCTACTAGCGAGGGTGCCCAATGAGCAGTTCTTC	CASSLLARVPNEQFF
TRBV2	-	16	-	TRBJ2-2	TGTGCCAGCAGTGATTTGGGTCAGGCGAACACCGGGGAGCTGTTTTTT	CASSDLGQANTGELFF
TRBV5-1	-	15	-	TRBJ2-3	TGCGCCAGCAGCTTGGTAGGGGATGACACAGATACGCAGTATTTT	CASSLVGDDTDTQYF
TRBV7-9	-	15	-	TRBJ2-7	TGTGCCAGCAACCCCCCCGGCGGGGCTTCCTACGAGCAGTACTTC	CASNPPGGASYEQYF
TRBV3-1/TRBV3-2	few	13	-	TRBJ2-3	TGTGCCACGCGGCGGGGTATGGATGATACGCAGTATTTT	CATRRGMDDTQYF
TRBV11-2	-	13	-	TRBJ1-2	TGTGCCAGCAGCCCCCTGTCGTACAATGGCTACACCTTC	CASSPLSYNGYTF
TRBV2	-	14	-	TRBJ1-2	TGTGCCAGCGGGAGGGGCCCGCTTAACTATGGCTACACCTTC	CASGRGPLNYGYTF
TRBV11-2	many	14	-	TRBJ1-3	TGTGCCAGCAGCCCTATTAAAGAAGGAAACACCATATATTTT	CASSPIKEGNTIYF
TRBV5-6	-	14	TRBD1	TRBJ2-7	TGTGCCAGCAGTAAATTAACTACAGGGGGCGAGCAGTACTTC	CASSKLTTGGEQYF
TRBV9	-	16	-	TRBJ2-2	TGTGCCAGCAGCTCCTCAGGGAACGCGAACACCGGGGAGCTGTTTTTT	CASSSSGNANTGELFF
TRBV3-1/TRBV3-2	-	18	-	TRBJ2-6	TGTGCCAGCAGCATCGCCTTGGTTGCGGGGGCCGGCGTTGTCGTCCTGACTTTC	CASSIALVAGAGVVVLTF
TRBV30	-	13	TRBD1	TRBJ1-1	TGTGCCTGGAGGGAGACAGGGAGGACTGAAGCTTTCTTT	CAWRETGRTEAFF
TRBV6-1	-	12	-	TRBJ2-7	TGTGCCAGCAGTGAATCCCTCCACGAGCAGTACTTC	CASSESLHEQYF